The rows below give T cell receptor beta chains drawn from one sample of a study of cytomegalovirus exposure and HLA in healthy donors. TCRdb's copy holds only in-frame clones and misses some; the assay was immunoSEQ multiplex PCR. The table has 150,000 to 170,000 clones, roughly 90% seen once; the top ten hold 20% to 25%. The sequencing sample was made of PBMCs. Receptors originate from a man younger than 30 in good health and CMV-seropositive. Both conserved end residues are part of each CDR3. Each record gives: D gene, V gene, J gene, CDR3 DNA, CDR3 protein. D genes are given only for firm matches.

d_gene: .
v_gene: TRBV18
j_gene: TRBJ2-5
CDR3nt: TGTGCCAGCTCACCACGGGCTACCAGGTATTGGGAGACCCAGTACTTC
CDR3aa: CASSPRATRYWETQYF

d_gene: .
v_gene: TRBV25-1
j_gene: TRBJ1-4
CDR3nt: TGTGCCAGCAGTGAATCCCTGACAGGAGATACTGAACTGTTTTTT
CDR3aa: CASSESLTGDTELFF

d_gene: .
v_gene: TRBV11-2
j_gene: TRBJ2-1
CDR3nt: TGTGCCAGCAGCTCGCGCACAGATGAGCAGTTCTTC
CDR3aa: CASSSRTDEQFF

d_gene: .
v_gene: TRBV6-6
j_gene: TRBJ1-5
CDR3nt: TGTGCCAGCAGTTACCTCGGGGGGCCGGGTCAGCCCCAGCATTTT
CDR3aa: CASSYLGGPGQPQHF

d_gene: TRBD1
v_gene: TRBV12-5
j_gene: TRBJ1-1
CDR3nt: TGTGCTAGTGGTTTGGTAGTAGGGGGCCACACTGAAGCTTTCTTT
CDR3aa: CASGLVVGGHTEAFF

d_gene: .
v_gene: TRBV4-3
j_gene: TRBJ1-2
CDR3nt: TGCGCCAGCAGCCGCGAGGTAGTGAACTATGGCTACACCTTC
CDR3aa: CASSREVVNYGYTF

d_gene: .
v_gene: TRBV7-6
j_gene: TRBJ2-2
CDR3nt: TGTGCCAGCAGCTTAGACGGGTCTTACGCGAACACCGGGGAGCTGTTTTTT
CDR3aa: CASSLDGSYANTGELFF

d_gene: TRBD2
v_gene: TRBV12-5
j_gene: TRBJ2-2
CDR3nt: TGTGCTAGTTCTAGCGGGGTGAACACCGGGGAGCTGTTTTTT
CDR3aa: CASSSGVNTGELFF

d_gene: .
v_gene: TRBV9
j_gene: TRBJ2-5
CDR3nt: TGTGCCAGCAACCTAGGGGCCTCAAATAAGGGGGAGACCCAGTACTTC
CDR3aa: CASNLGASNKGETQYF

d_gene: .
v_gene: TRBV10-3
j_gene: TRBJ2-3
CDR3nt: TGTGCCATCAGTCACGGGAGCACAGATACGCAGTATTTT
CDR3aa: CAISHGSTDTQYF

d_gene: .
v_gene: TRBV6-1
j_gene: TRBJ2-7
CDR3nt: TGTGCCAGCAGGGAGGGGGCAGGGTCGTTCTACGAGCAGTACTTC
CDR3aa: CASREGAGSFYEQYF